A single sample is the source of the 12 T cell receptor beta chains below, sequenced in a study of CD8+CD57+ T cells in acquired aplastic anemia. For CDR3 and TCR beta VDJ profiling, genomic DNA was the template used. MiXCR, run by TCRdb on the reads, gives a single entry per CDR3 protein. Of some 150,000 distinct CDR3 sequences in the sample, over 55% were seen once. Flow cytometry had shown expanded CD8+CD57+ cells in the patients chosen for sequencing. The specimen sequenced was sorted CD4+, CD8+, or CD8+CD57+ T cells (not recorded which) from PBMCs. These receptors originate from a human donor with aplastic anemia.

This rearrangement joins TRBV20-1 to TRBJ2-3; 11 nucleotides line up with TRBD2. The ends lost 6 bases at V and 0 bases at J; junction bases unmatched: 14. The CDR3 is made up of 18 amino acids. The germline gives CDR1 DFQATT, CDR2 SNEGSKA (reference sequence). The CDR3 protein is CSALGLAGGETSTDTQYF. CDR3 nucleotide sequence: TGCAGTGCCCTGGGGCTAGCGGGAGGCGAAACTAGCACAGATACGCAGTATTTT.

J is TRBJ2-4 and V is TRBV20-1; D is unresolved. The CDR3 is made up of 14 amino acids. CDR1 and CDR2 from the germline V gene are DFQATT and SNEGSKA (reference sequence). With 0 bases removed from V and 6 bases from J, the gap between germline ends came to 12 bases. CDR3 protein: CSARDQAGPNIQYF. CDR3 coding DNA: TGCAGTGCTAGAGATCAGGCTGGTCCAAACATTCAGTACTTC.

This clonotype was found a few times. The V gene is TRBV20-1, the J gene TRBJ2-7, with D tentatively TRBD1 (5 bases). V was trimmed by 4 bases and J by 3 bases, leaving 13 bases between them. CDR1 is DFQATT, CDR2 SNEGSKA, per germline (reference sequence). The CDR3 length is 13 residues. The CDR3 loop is CSATHWTSYEQYF. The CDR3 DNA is TGCAGTGCTACTCATTGGACAAGCTACGAGCAGTACTTC.

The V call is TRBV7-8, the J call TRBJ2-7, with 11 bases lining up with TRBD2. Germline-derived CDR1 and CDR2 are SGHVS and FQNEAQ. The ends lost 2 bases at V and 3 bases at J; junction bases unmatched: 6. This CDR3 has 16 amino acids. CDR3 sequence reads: CASSLRTSGLFYEQYF. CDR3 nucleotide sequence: TGTGCCAGCAGCTTAAGGACTAGCGGGCTGTTCTACGAGCAGTACTTC.

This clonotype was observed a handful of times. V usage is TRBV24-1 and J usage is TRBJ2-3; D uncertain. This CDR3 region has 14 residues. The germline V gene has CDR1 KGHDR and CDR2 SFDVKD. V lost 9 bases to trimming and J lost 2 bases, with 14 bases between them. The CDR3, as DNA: TGTGCCACCGCCTCTAGGATATACACAGATACGCAGTATTTT. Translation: CATASRIYTDTQYF.

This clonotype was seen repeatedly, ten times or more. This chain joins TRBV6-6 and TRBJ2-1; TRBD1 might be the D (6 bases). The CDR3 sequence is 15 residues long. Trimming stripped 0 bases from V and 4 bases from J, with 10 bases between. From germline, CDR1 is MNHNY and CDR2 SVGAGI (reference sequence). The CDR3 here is CASSYSGGAYNEQFF. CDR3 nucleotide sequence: TGTGCCAGCAGTTACTCAGGGGGTGCGTACAATGAGCAGTTCTTC.

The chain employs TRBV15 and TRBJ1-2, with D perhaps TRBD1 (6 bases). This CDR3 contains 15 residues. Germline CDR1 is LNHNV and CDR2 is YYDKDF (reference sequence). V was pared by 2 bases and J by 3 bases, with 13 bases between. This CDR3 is CATSRTGSKHYGYTF. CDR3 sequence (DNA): TGTGCCACCAGCAGAACAGGGTCGAAGCACTATGGCTACACCTTC.

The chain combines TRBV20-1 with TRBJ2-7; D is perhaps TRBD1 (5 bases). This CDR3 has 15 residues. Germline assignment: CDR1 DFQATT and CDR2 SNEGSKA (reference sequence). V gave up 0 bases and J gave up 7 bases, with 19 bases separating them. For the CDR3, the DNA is TGCAGTGCTAGAGATCCCAGGGTTGACACCGGGGAGCAGTACGTC. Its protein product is CSARDPRVDTGEQYV.

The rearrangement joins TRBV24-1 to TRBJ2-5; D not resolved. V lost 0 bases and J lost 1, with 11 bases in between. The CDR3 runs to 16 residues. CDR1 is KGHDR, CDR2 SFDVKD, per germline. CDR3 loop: CATSDLTSDLQETQYF. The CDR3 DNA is TGTGCCACCAGTGATTTGACCTCGGACCTCCAAGAGACCCAGTACTTC.

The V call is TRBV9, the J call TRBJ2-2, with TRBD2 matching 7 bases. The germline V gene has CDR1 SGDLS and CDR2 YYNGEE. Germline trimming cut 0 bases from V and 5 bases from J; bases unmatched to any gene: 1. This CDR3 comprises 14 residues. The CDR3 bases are TGTGCCAGCAGCGTAGCAGCGGGAACCGGGGAGCTGTTTTTT. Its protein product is CASSVAAGTGELFF.

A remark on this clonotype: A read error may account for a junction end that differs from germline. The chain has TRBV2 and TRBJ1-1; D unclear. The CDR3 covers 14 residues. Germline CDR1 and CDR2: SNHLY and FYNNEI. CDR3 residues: CASSDPAGSTEASF. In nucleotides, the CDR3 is TGTGCCAGCAGTGATCCCGCGGGGAGCACTGAAGCTTCCTTT.

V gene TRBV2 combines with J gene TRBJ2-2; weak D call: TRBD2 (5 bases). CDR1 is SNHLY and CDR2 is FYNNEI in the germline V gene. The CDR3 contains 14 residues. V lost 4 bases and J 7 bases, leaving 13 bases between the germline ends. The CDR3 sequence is CASSVGREIGELFF. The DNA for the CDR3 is TGTGCCAGCAGTGTGGGAAGGGAGATCGGGGAGCTGTTTTTT.